The 23 T cell receptor beta chains below come from one sample, sequenced in a study of cytomegalovirus exposure and HLA in healthy donors. Libraries were prepared by immunoSEQ multiplex PCR; TCRdb keeps only in-frame clonotypes and omits some of them. Among about 73,000 clones listed, 85% to 95% were seen once. The specimen was PBMCs. The receptors were sampled from a man aged 18 to 29 in good health and CMV-seronegative.

The chain combines TRBV30 with TRBJ1-1; the D gene is possibly TRBD1 (5 bases). Trimming took 2 bases from V and 7 from J, leaving 11 bases between them. The CDR3 covers 12 residues. The V gene's germline CDR1 is GTSNPN and CDR2 SVGIG (reference sequence). Here the CDR3 DNA reads TGTGCCTGGAGTCGGAGGGGTGGTGAAGCTTTCTTT. Translation gives CAWSRRGGEAFF.

In DNA, the CDR3 is TGTGCCATCAGTGAGTCGGGACAGCCCACCTACGAGCAGTACTTC. It is translated as CAISESGQPTYEQYF. J is TRBJ2-7 and V is TRBV10-3, with 7 bases aligning to TRBD1. V lost 0 bases to trimming and J lost 2 bases; unmatched junction nucleotides: 4. The V gene's germline CDR1 is ENHRY and CDR2 SYGVKD. The CDR3 runs 15 residues.

This chain links TRBV19 with TRBJ2-5; possibly TRBD1 for D (5 bases). The CDR3 is 15 amino acids. V was cut by 9 bases and J by 2 bases, with 19 bases left in between. Germline CDR1 reads LNHDA; CDR2 reads SQIVND (reference sequence). The CDR3 here is CASQSNTGSQETQYF. Here the CDR3 DNA reads TGTGCCAGCCAATCTAATACAGGATCACAAGAGACCCAGTACTTC.

The chain has TRBV28 and TRBJ2-2; perhaps TRBD2 as D (7 bases). Germline V gives CDR1 MDHEN, CDR2 SYDVKM. CDR3 length: 15 amino acids. V was shortened by 6 bases and J by 2 bases, with 13 bases between the two germline ends. The chain's CDR3 is CASSQRGGNTGELFF. CDR3 nucleotides: TGTGCCAGCAGCCAAAGGGGGGGTAACACCGGGGAGCTGTTTTTT.

This clone appeared a single time. The V call is TRBV12-2, the J call TRBJ1-1; TRBD1 reflects the table's D call only, with no check against the DNA. TRBV12-2 is designated a pseudogene. CDR3 length: 17 amino acids. In DNA form, the CDR3 reads TGTGCAAGTCGCGCACCAGCCCCCGACAGGGTTCCCACTGAAGCTTTCTTT. Protein sequence: CASRAPAPDRVPTEAFF.

V usage is TRBV28 and J usage is TRBJ1-5; no reliable D call. V was pared by 2 bases and J by 0 bases, with 17 bases between. The CDR3 has 18 amino acids. The germline CDR1 and CDR2 sequences are MDHEN and SYDVKM. CDR3 in DNA: TGTGCCAGCAGTTTACCCCCCTTGATGAGTAATAGCAATCAGCCCCAGCATTTT. It is translated as CASSLPPLMSNSNQPQHF.

V is TRBV6-4 and J is TRBJ2-1, with 11 bases that match TRBD2. CDR1 and CDR2 from the germline V gene are MRHNA and SNTAGT. The V segment lost 2 bases and the J segment 3 bases; nucleotides outside the gene matches: 0. CDR3 length equals 15 residues. CDR3 nucleotides: TGTGCCAGCAGTGACGGGACTAGCGGCTACAATGAGCAGTTCTTC. Protein product: CASSDGTSGYNEQFF.

Worth noting for this clone: Compared with germline, one end of the junction differs, possibly owing to a read error. V is TRBV28 and J is TRBJ2-7; a possible D gene is TRBD2 (6 bases). CDR3 length: 14 amino acids. CDR1 and CDR2 (germline): MDHEN, SYDVKM. The CDR3 bases are TGTGCCAGCGGTCTGGGTGAAGGCGGAGGGAAAGGAGACTTC. Protein: CASGLGEGGGKGDF.

This sequence joins TRBV6-1 and TRBJ1-1; possible D gene TRBD1, 6 bases. Germline V gives CDR1 MNHNS, CDR2 SASEGT. This CDR3 region has 13 residues. Trimming pared 6 bases from V and 4 bases from J, leaving 12 bases between. The CDR3 loop is CASSPDRPTEAFF. The DNA for the CDR3 is TGTGCCAGCAGCCCTGACAGGCCCACTGAAGCTTTCTTT.

J is TRBJ1-3 and V is TRBV6-1; D gene ambiguous. Germline lookup yields CDR1 MNHNS and CDR2 SASEGT. This CDR3 is 15 amino acids long. Deletions cut 6 bases from V and 2 bases from J, with 14 bases between. The CDR3 loop is CASSPRADTGNTIYF. The CDR3 DNA reads TGTGCCAGCAGCCCGAGGGCTGACACTGGAAACACCATATATTTT.

V gene TRBV7-8 combines with J gene TRBJ1-6; 9 nucleotides agree with TRBD1. V lost 0 bases to trimming and J lost 10 bases; unmatched junction nucleotides: 4. The CDR3 is 15 amino acids. Germline CDR1 SGHVS, CDR2 FQNEAQ. As DNA, the CDR3 is TGTGCCAGCAGCTTAGCGGACAGGGGTGTCTCACCCCTCCACTTT. This encodes CASSLADRGVSPLHF. Together with reference TRBV7-8 and TRBJ1-6, the CDR3 gives the full variable domain: GAGVSQSPRYKVAKRGQDVALRCDPISGHVSLFWYQQALGQGPEFLTYFQNEAQLDKSGLPSDRFFAERPEGSVSTLKIQRTQQEDSAVYLCASSLADRGVSPLHFGNGTRLTVT.

Written as DNA, the CDR3 is TGTGCCAGCTCACCATTAGACAGGGGGGACTATGGCTACACCTTC. Protein: CASSPLDRGDYGYTF. J is TRBJ1-2 and V is TRBV18; 9 positions match TRBD1. Germline lookup yields CDR1 KGHSH and CDR2 LQKENI. The CDR3 contains 15 residues. Unmatched junction bases numbered 4, after V lost 2 bases and J lost 3 bases.

The chain uses TRBV25-1 and TRBJ1-5; no definite D call. V gave up 5 bases and J gave up 0 bases, with 2 bases separating them. Germline V CDR1 and CDR2: MGHDK, SYGVNS. The CDR3 covers 12 residues. CDR3 loop: CASSHSNQPQHF. CDR3 DNA sequence: TGTGCCAGCAGTCATAGCAATCAGCCCCAGCATTTT.

The V call is TRBV29-1, the J call TRBJ2-3; 9 bases map to TRBD1. In germline, CDR1 is SQVTM, CDR2 ANQGSEA. CDR3 size: 14 residues. With 5 bases clipped from V and 1 base from J, the junction kept 4 bases outside the gene matches. CDR3 in amino acids: CSVTGGYGTDTQYF. The CDR3 DNA follows: TGCAGCGTTACAGGGGGCTACGGCACAGATACGCAGTATTTT.

The rearrangement joins TRBV13 to TRBJ1-1; D may be TRBD1 (6 bases). Looked up from germline, CDR1 is PRHDT and CDR2 is FYEKMQ (reference sequence). V lost 2 bases and J lost 10, with 14 bases in between. The CDR3 covers 13 residues. Written as DNA, the CDR3 is TGTGCCAGCAGCTTAAACCTCAACAGGGTAGCTTTCTTT. Its protein is CASSLNLNRVAFF. Full variable domain (outside the CDR3, taken from reference TRBV13 and TRBJ1-1): AAGVIQSPRHLIKEKRETATLKCYPIPRHDTVYWYQQGPGQDPQFLISFYEKMQSDKGSIPDRFSAQQFSDYHSELNMSSLELGDSALYFCASSLNLNRVAFFGQGTRLTVV.

The chain uses TRBV27 and TRBJ1-2; no reliable D call. Germline values: CDR1 MNHEY, CDR2 SMNVEV (reference sequence). The V gene lost 3 bases and the J gene lost 0 bases, with 5 bases spanning the gap. This CDR3 is built from 13 residues. CDR3 nucleotides: TGTGCCAGCAGTTTTAACTCTAACTATGGCTACACCTTC. This gives the protein CASSFNSNYGYTF.

The V and J genes are TRBV7-2 and TRBJ1-5; the match to TRBD1 covers 8 bases. Germline V gene sequence: CDR1 SGHTA, CDR2 FQGNSA. CDR3 length equals 15 residues. V was clipped by 3 bases and J by 3 bases; unmatched bases: 4. The chain's CDR3 is CASSFMTGVNQPQHF. The CDR3 coding sequence is TGTGCCAGCAGCTTTATGACAGGGGTCAATCAGCCCCAGCATTTT.

The chain employs TRBV9 and TRBJ2-1; 9 nucleotides agree with TRBD1. Germline-derived CDR1 and CDR2 are SGDLS and YYNGEE. The CDR3 runs 15 residues. The J segment lost 4 bases and the V segment lost 2 bases, leaving 4 bases of the junction unmatched. The CDR3 is CASSVTGTGYNEQFF. The DNA for the CDR3 is TGTGCCAGCAGCGTTACCGGGACAGGGTACAATGAGCAGTTCTTC.

V is TRBV18 and J is TRBJ2-1; 7 bases fit TRBD2. This CDR3 is built from 15 residues. The germline CDR1 and CDR2 sequences are KGHSH and LQKENI. V was clipped by 3 bases and J by 3 bases; unmatched bases: 5. Here the CDR3 reads CASSPARGDYNEQFF. The CDR3 region has the DNA TGTGCCAGCTCACCGGCCCGGGGGGACTACAATGAGCAGTTCTTC.

The chain employs TRBV7-8 and TRBJ1-1; D may be TRBD1 (6 bases). The germline gives CDR1 SGHVS, CDR2 FQNEAQ. V gave up 5 bases and J gave up 1 base, with 11 bases separating them. There are 14 residues in the CDR3. The CDR3 loop is CASSPPTGNTEAFF. DNA for the CDR3: TGTGCCAGCAGCCCGCCGACAGGGAACACTGAAGCTTTCTTT.

The chain joins TRBV5-5 to TRBJ2-5; 8 nucleotides match TRBD2. Trimming took 2 bases from V and 5 from J; bases not matched to a gene: 11. Germline assignment: CDR1 SGHKS and CDR2 YYEKEE (reference sequence). The CDR3 spans 16 residues. The CDR3 DNA is TGTGCCAGCAGCTTCTTCGGGGGGGCCAGTGTTGAGACCCAGTACTTC. This translates into CASSFFGGASVETQYF. Together with reference TRBV5-5 and TRBJ2-5, the CDR3 gives the full variable domain: DAGVTQSPTHLIKTRGQQVTLRCSPISGHKSVSWYQQVLGQGPQFIFQYYEKEERGRGNFPDRFSARQFPNYSSELNVNALLLGDSALYLCASSFFGGASVETQYFGPGTRLLVL.

Regarding this clone: Sequence at one end of the junction differs from germline and may be a read error. This chain uses TRBV9 with TRBJ2-1, with 7 bases that match TRBD2. Germline loops: CDR1 SGDLS, CDR2 YYNGEE. The CDR3 consists of 15 residues. CDR3 bases: TGTGCCAGCAGTGTAGCGGGTCCTAACTACGGTGAGCAGTTCTTC. Its protein is CASSVAGPNYGEQFF.

V gene TRBV5-1 combines with J gene TRBJ2-2; possible D gene TRBD1, 5 bases. Germline V gene data show CDR1 as SGHRS and CDR2 as YFSETQ. The CDR3 extends over 18 amino acids. The germline V and J ends were trimmed by 6 bases and 0 bases, with 21 bases remaining between them. The CDR3: CASTLSTGAGSNTGELFF. DNA for the CDR3: TGCGCCAGCACCCTATCAACTGGGGCCGGATCGAACACCGGGGAGCTGTTTTTT. Drawing the rest from reference TRBV5-1 and TRBJ2-2, the complete variable domain is KAGVTQTPRYLIKTRGQQVTLSCSPISGHRSVSWYQQTPGQGLQFLFEYFSETQRNKGNFPGRFSGRQFSNSRSEMNVSTLELGDSALYLCASTLSTGAGSNTGELFFGEGSRLTVL.